The sequence of this T cell receptor beta chain was determined in a study of regulatory T cells in long-lasting Graves disease. Notes on the study in general: Newly diagnosed patients had higher TCR diversity than persistent Graves' patients did. Owing to a sample size that was small, accuracy may have been reduced.

Investigators prepared the TCR beta libraries by applying iRepertoire HTBI primers and Arm-PCR of CDR3 regions. Authors' data handling: Throughout the samples, researchers identified fewer than 80 TRBV and around 15 TRBJ segments. TCRdb fed the multiplex PCR reads into MiXCR, producing one record per CDR3 protein. The V and J calls were not made by the authors but by TCRdb's processing. The table lists over 350,000 distinct CDR3 sequences, more than 20% of them singletons. As concerns this clonotype: The target antigen is unknown.

V was trimmed by 3 bases and J by 3 bases, leaving 18 bases between them. This CDR3 is built from 16 residues. Time point: persistent/refractory GD, antithyroid drugs over 5 years with positive TRAb. From PBMCs, RNA was extracted and then used to make the TCR library. Into tubes containing EDTA, approximately 8.9 milliliters of peripheral blood were drawn. Specimen: peripheral blood mononuclear cells (PBMCs), collected when the disease was refractory, from a patient treated with antithyroid drugs. The genes are TRBV12-3 or TRBV12-4 and TRBJ2-7; weak D call: TRBD2 (5 bases). The receptor was derived from a female donor with Graves disease. The chain's CDR3 is CASSFRRLANIYEQYF. The CDR3 DNA sequence: TGTGCCAGCAGTTTCCGGCGGCTAGCCAATATCTACGAGCAGTACTTC.